One sample yielded the 29 T cell receptor beta chains listed below, sequenced in a study of T cell clonality in common variable immunodeficiency. These receptors have no known antigen. Here immunoSEQ multiplex PCR was the method, and the copy in TCRdb shows in-frame clones only, minus some. Observed in the sample are 32,000 or so clones, none of them singletons. General observations from the study: Common variable immunodeficiency TCR beta sequences reportedly had fewer deletions and N-nucleotide insertions.

The specimen sequenced was peripheral blood mononuclear cells. All receptors derive from a human donor with common variable immunodeficiency.

This clone occurred a few times. Read data end 3 residues before the CDR3 end; the end is taken from the germline J gene. The chain has TRBV19 and TRBJ1-1; D is perhaps TRBD1 (5 bases). Germline values: CDR1 LNHDA, CDR2 SQIVND (reference sequence). The CDR3 extends over 14 amino acids. CDR3 DNA (partial): TGTGCCAGTAGTATAGTGGAGGACATCTCGGCG. Protein sequence: CASSIVEDISA. The CDR3, in full, reads CASSIVEDISAAFF.

This clone showed up just a few times. At one boundary the junction diverges from the germline segment, which might be a read error. From the germline J gene comes the end of the CDR3, since the read stops 3 residues before it. The V gene is TRBV7-7, the J gene TRBJ2-1, with TRBD1 identical over 10 bases. Looked up from germline, CDR1 is SSHAT and CDR2 is FNYEAQ (reference sequence). This CDR3 comprises 14 residues. CDR3 loop: CASSSGTGANEQFF. The sequenced CDR3 bases are TGTGCTAGCAGCTCCGGGACAGGGGCCAATGAG.

This clone was picked up many times. CDR3 sequence: CASNSQGANEKLFF. CDR3 DNA (partial): TGTGCCAGCAACTCACAGGGGGCTAATGAAAAA. The rearrangement uses TRBV2 and TRBJ1-4, with 8 bases aligning to TRBD1. Read sequence stops 3 residues before the CDR3 end, and the germline J gene provides the missing end. The CDR3 loop spans 14 amino acids. The germline V gene encodes CDR1 SNHLY and CDR2 FYNNEI. The ends lost 7 bases at V and 3 bases at J; junction bases unmatched: 4.

In this sample, this clone turned up a few times. The read gets to within 3 residues of the CDR3 end, and the germline J gene fills in the rest. V gene TRBV19 combines with J gene TRBJ1-1; TRBD1 matches 10 bases. Germline lookup yields CDR1 LNHDA and CDR2 SQIVND (reference sequence). V lost 5 bases to trimming and J lost 5 bases; unmatched junction nucleotides: 14. This CDR3 region has 17 residues. The CDR3 DNA, read in part, is TGTGCCAGTAGTCCCCGCGGACAGGGGGTTGGAAGGACTGAA. Its translation: CASSPRGQGVGRTE. The entire CDR3 sequence reads CASSPRGQGVGRTEAFF.

This clone was seen repeatedly, ten times or more. The sequenced part of the CDR3 DNA is TGCGCCAGGGCGGGGGGCCGTACAGATACG. Amino acid sequence: CARAGGRTDT. The CDR3 in its entirety is CARAGGRTDTQYF. The J gene is TRBJ2-3, the V gene TRBV5-1; 8 nucleotides line up with TRBD2. The read finishes 3 residues shy of the CDR3 end, and the germline J gene is used to complete it. Germline assignment: CDR1 SGHRS and CDR2 YFSETQ. The CDR3 totals 13 residues. V shed 8 bases, J shed 3 bases, and the junction held 5 bases outside the gene matches.

This clone was counted at least ten times. The read halts 3 residues ahead of the CDR3 end, with the missing end drawn from the germline J gene. V is TRBV2 and J is TRBJ1-1; D gene unclear. The CDR3 runs to 13 residues. V dropped 0 bases and J dropped 4 bases, with 6 bases sitting between them. Germline CDR1 reads SNHLY; CDR2 reads FYNNEI. Partial CDR3 DNA: TGTGCCAGCAGTGAAGCGCCGGGCACTGAA. Protein sequence: CASSEAPGTE. The CDR3 in its entirety is CASSEAPGTEAFF.

In this sample, this clone turned up many times. The read ends 3 residues before the CDR3 terminus; that terminus is restored from the germline J gene. The gene calls are TRBV7-3 and TRBJ1-4; 7 bases fit TRBD1. V dropped 4 bases and J dropped 5; count of bases not matched to a gene: 7. Per germline, CDR1 SGHTA and CDR2 FQGTGA. CDR3 length: 15 residues. CDR3 amino acids: CASSYWDSTNEKLFF. The CDR3 bases that were read are TGTGCCAGCAGCTATTGGGACAGCACAAATGAAAAA.

This clone appeared many times. The read gets to within 3 residues of the CDR3 end, and the germline J gene fills in the rest. The chain uses TRBV30 and TRBJ1-4, with D possibly being TRBD1 (5 bases). V gave up 4 bases and J gave up 4 bases, with 10 bases separating them. CDR1 and CDR2 from the germline V gene are GTSNPN and SVGIG (reference sequence). The CDR3 runs 13 residues. The CDR3 is CAWNGGGNEKLFF. The sequenced part of the CDR3 DNA is TGTGCCTGGAATGGGGGGGGTAATGAAAAA. Full variable domain (rest looked up from reference TRBV30 and TRBJ1-4): SQTIHQWPATLVQPVGSPLSLECTVEGTSNPNLYWYRQAAGRGLQLLFYSVGIGQISSEVPQNLSASRPQDRQFILSSKKLLLSDSGFYLCAWNGGGNEKLFFGSGTQLSVL.

Only a few counts were recorded for this clone. The CDR3 end lies 3 residues beyond the end of the read and is filled in from the germline J gene. The gene calls are TRBV6-1 and TRBJ1-1; D is undetermined. V was shortened by 4 bases and J by 3 bases, with 9 bases between the two germline ends. The CDR3 loop spans 13 amino acids. CDR1 is MNHNS, CDR2 SASEGT, per germline. The CDR3 loop reads CASSGLIYTEAFF. CDR3 DNA, as far as it was read: TGTGCCAGCAGTGGTCTTATCTACACTGAA.

On this clone itself: With the read ending 3 residues before the CDR3 end, the germline J gene is used to fill in that end. The chain combines TRBV19 with TRBJ2-2; D is perhaps TRBD1 (6 bases). V lost 5 bases and J 3 bases, leaving 13 bases between the germline ends. The V gene's germline CDR1 is LNHDA and CDR2 SQIVND (reference sequence). The CDR3 covers 15 residues. The CDR3 bases that were read are TGTGCCAGTAGTCGCAGGGCAGGGGACACCGGGGAG. It codes for CASSRRAGDTGE. The complete CDR3 sequence is CASSRRAGDTGELFF.

A word on this clone: The read terminates 3 residues before the CDR3 end, so the remaining end is supplied by the germline J gene. V gene TRBV6-1 combines with J gene TRBJ2-1, with TRBD1 as a possible D gene (6 bases). V lost 4 bases, J lost 3 bases, and 13 bases lay in between. CDR3 size: 15 residues. Germline CDR1 reads MNHNS; CDR2 reads SASEGT. CDR3 bases read: TGTGCCAGCAGTGGACAGGCCCCTATCTACAATGAG. It is translated as CASSGQAPIYNE. In full, the CDR3 reads CASSGQAPIYNEQFF.

About this clone: The missing CDR3 end, 3 residues past where the read stops, is filled in from the germline J gene. The V call is TRBV6-2 or TRBV6-3, the J call TRBJ2-2, with TRBD2 matching over 8 bases. V dropped 0 bases and J dropped 7; count of bases not matched to a gene: 1. Germline values: CDR1 MNHEY, CDR2 SVGEGT. This CDR3 comprises 14 residues. The CDR3 bases that were read are TGTGCCAGCAGTTACTCTGGGACTAGCGGGGAG. Protein: CASSYSGTSGE. Given in full, the CDR3 is CASSYSGTSGELFF.

This clone was seen ten or more times. Coverage ceases 3 residues before the CDR3 finishes, and the germline J gene fills in the end. The genes are TRBV29-1 and TRBJ2-2; D is undetermined. In germline, CDR1 is SQVTM, CDR2 ANQGSEA. V was clipped by 4 bases and J by 1 base, with 10 bases between them. The CDR3 loop spans 14 amino acids. The CDR3: CSVAVNQNTGELFF. CDR3 DNA (partial): TGCAGCGTTGCGGTAAACCAGAACACCGGGGAG.

With regard to this clone: Read coverage stops 3 residues before the CDR3 terminus; the germline J gene supplies the remainder. The chain joins TRBV2 to TRBJ2-5, with D unresolved. V was shortened by 6 bases and J by 1 base, with 3 bases between the two germline ends. The CDR3 runs 11 residues. The germline CDR1 and CDR2 sequences are SNHLY and FYNNEI. Partial CDR3 DNA: TGTGCCAGCAGCCTCCAAGAGACC. This codes for CASSLQET. In full, the CDR3 is CASSLQETQYF.

This clone was recorded at least ten times. The read terminates 3 residues before the CDR3 end, so the remaining end is supplied by the germline J gene. The chain recombines TRBV6-1 with TRBJ2-3, with a weak D call TRBD1 (6 bases). V gave up 2 bases and J gave up 2 bases, with 11 bases separating them. Looked up from germline, CDR1 is MNHNS and CDR2 is SASEGT. This CDR3 is 15 amino acids long. CDR3 loop: CASSEQGLPTDTQYF. CDR3 bases read: TGTGCCAGCAGTGAACAGGGGCTACCCACAGATACG.

This clone was found a few times. The read halts 3 residues ahead of the CDR3 end, with the missing end drawn from the germline J gene. The chain is built from TRBV2 and TRBJ2-2; no reliable D call. Germline CDR1 SNHLY, CDR2 FYNNEI. This CDR3 is 15 amino acids long. Trimming pared 2 bases from V and 2 bases from J, leaving 9 bases between. CDR3 DNA (partial): TGTGCCAGCAGTGAAAACAGCCTAAACACCGGGGAG. Its protein is CASSENSLNTGE. The whole CDR3 sequence reads CASSENSLNTGELFF.

Comments on this clone: The CDR3 end lies 3 residues beyond the end of the read and is filled in from the germline J gene. The chain has TRBV2 and TRBJ2-2; TRBD2 matches at 13 bases. This CDR3 is built from 18 residues. J was trimmed by 0 bases and V by 6 bases; bases with no gene match: 7. Germline V gene data show CDR1 as SNHLY and CDR2 as FYNNEI. The CDR3: CASRKGTSGNSNTGELFF. The part of the CDR3 DNA that was read is TGTGCCAGCAGAAAGGGGACTAGCGGGAACTCGAACACCGGGGAG. Combining the CDR3 with reference TRBV2 and TRBJ2-2 gives the whole variable domain EPEVTQTPSHQVTQMGQEVILRCVPISNHLYFYWYRQILGQKVEFLVSFYNNEISEKSEIFDDQFSVERPDGSNFTLKIRSTKLEDSAMYFCASRKGTSGNSNTGELFFGEGSRLTVL.

This clone was observed at least ten times. The read comes to an end 3 residues before the CDR3 does, leaving the germline J gene to fill in the end. This chain uses TRBV2 with TRBJ1-6; 10 nucleotides align to TRBD1. Looked up from germline, CDR1 is SNHLY and CDR2 is FYNNEI. V trimming: 6 bases; J trimming: 7 bases; junction bases outside the gene matches: 3. The CDR3 runs to 14 residues. The CDR3 loop reads CASRGTGENSPLHF. The CDR3 DNA, read in part, is TGTGCCAGCAGGGGGACAGGGGAGAATTCACCC.

This clone has more than one count but fewer than ten. The read ends 3 residues shy of where the CDR3 ends; the end is completed using the germline J gene. The chain has TRBV5-5 and TRBJ2-1; D gene ambiguous. CDR1 is SGHKS and CDR2 is YYEKEE in the germline V gene (reference sequence). Trimming left V 2 bases short and J 4 bases short, with 10 bases between. CDR3 size: 14 residues. CDR3 DNA, as far as it was read: TGTGCCAGCAGCTTTATAACACAGTACAATGAG. It encodes CASSFITQYNE. The complete CDR3 reads CASSFITQYNEQFF. Combining the CDR3 with reference TRBV5-5 and TRBJ2-1 gives the whole variable domain DAGVTQSPTHLIKTRGQQVTLRCSPISGHKSVSWYQQVLGQGPQFIFQYYEKEERGRGNFPDRFSARQFPNYSSELNVNALLLGDSALYLCASSFITQYNEQFFGPGTRLTVL.

This clone was seen a few times. The CDR3 end is not reached by the read, which stops 3 residues before it; the germline J gene fills it in. The chain joins TRBV30 to TRBJ1-2, with TRBD1 identical over 11 bases. The CDR3 is made up of 14 amino acids. CDR1 is GTSNPN, CDR2 SVGIG, per germline (reference sequence). The DNA read from the CDR3 is TGTGCCTGTGGACAGGGGGCGTCGGTTGGAGGC. Translating gives CACGQGASVGG. The full CDR3 protein reads CACGQGASVGGYTF. The whole variable domain, remainder taken from reference TRBV30 and TRBJ1-2, is SQTIHQWPATLVQPVGSPLSLECTVEGTSNPNLYWYRQAAGRGLQLLFYSVGIGQISSEVPQNLSASRPQDRQFILSSKKLLLSDSGFYLCACGQGASVGGYTFGSGTRLTVV.

This clone was picked up many times. The read ends 3 residues before the CDR3 terminus; that terminus is restored from the germline J gene. The gene calls are TRBV11-3 and TRBJ2-3, with TRBD1 matching over 7 bases. The ends lost 5 bases at V and 2 bases at J; junction bases unmatched: 4. Germline-derived CDR1 and CDR2 are SGHNT and YENEEA. The CDR3 has 14 amino acids. CDR3 bases read: TGTGCCAGCAGCCCGGGACAGCACACAGATACG. This translates into CASSPGQHTDT. The full CDR3 reads CASSPGQHTDTQYF.

This clone has more than one count but fewer than ten. The CDR3 end falls 3 residues outside the read, so it is completed with the germline J gene. The gene calls are TRBV19 and TRBJ2-3; D might be TRBD2 (6 bases). The CDR3 is 15 residues long. Germline V CDR1 and CDR2: LNHDA, SQIVND (reference sequence). Trimming stripped 3 bases from V and 6 bases from J, with 16 bases between. The CDR3 DNA, read in part, is TGTGCCAGTAGTATGGGCGGGGCCCGGCGGGATACG. Amino acid sequence: CASSMGGARRDT. The whole CDR3 reads CASSMGGARRDTQYF. Variable domain in full (rest from reference TRBV19 and TRBJ2-3): DGGITQSPKYLFRKEGQNVTLSCEQNLNHDAMYWYRQDPGQGLRLIYYSQIVNDFQKGDIAEGYSVSREKKESFPLTVTSAQKNPTAFYLCASSMGGARRDTQYFGPGTRLTVL.

This clone was seen more than once but under ten times. The read ends 3 residues shy of where the CDR3 ends; the end is completed using the germline J gene. The chain uses TRBV13 and TRBJ2-7, with 8 bases aligning to TRBD1. The J segment lost 2 bases and the V segment lost 2 bases, leaving 8 bases of the junction unmatched. The CDR3 has 16 amino acids. Germline-derived CDR1 and CDR2 are PRHDT and FYEKMQ (reference sequence). CDR3 amino acids: CASSLNRDRPPYEQYF. The part of the CDR3 DNA that was read is TGTGCCAGCAGCTTAAACAGGGACAGGCCACCCTACGAG.

This clone was seen ten or more times. Coverage ceases 3 residues before the CDR3 finishes, and the germline J gene fills in the end. This chain connects TRBV30 to TRBJ2-3; 8 bases are shared with TRBD1. This CDR3 has 11 amino acids. Germline CDR1 reads GTSNPN; CDR2 reads SVGIG (reference sequence). Here the CDR3 reads CAWRDREAQYF. Partial CDR3 DNA: TGTGCCTGGAGGGACAGGGAGGCG.

This clone was observed many times. The read falls 3 residues short of the CDR3 end, and the missing part is taken from the germline J gene. This rearrangement joins TRBV14 to TRBJ1-6; D unresolved. The ends were cut back, 4 bases at V and 4 bases at J, with 11 bases in the middle. Germline lookup yields CDR1 SGHDN and CDR2 FVKESK. This CDR3 is 15 amino acids long. CDR3 DNA, as far as it was read: TGTGCCAGCAGCCCAGGTTGGGTATATAATTCACCC. Its protein product is CASSPGWVYNSP. The whole CDR3 sequence reads CASSPGWVYNSPLHF.

The sample holds many counts of this clone. CDR3 bases read: TGTGCCAGCAGCTTCGACGGGGGGACTGAA. This gives the protein CASSFDGGTE. In full, the CDR3 is CASSFDGGTEAFF. The chain employs TRBV7-9 and TRBJ1-1; D may be TRBD1 (5 bases). The read falls 3 residues short of the CDR3 end, and the missing part is taken from the germline J gene. This CDR3 has 13 residues. The germline V gene has CDR1 SEHNR and CDR2 FQNEAQ (reference sequence). V was cut by 3 bases and J by 5 bases, with 10 bases left in between. The variable domain in full, with the rest retrieved from reference TRBV7-9 and TRBJ1-1, is DTGVSQNPRHKITKRGQNVTFRCDPISEHNRLYWYRQTLGQGPEFLTYFQNEAQLEKSRLLSDRFSAERPKGSFSTLEIQRTEQGDSAMYLCASSFDGGTEAFFGQGTRLTVV.

This clone was recorded many times. The sequenced part of the CDR3 DNA is TGTGCCAGTAGCCCCGGGACAGGGGCGGCCTGGGGGACTGAA. Protein product: CASSPGTGAAWGTE. Given in full, the CDR3 is CASSPGTGAAWGTEAFF. The chain recombines TRBV19 with TRBJ1-1; 10 nucleotides agree with TRBD1. Read coverage stops 3 residues before the CDR3 terminus; the germline J gene supplies the remainder. Germline assignment: CDR1 LNHDA and CDR2 SQIVND (reference sequence). The J segment lost 5 bases and the V segment lost 6 bases, leaving 15 bases of the junction unmatched. The CDR3 runs to 17 residues.

This clone was found many times. The sequence runs out 3 residues before the end of the CDR3; the remainder is reconstructed from the germline J gene. The gene calls are TRBV5-1 and TRBJ2-3; D possibly corresponds to TRBD1 (6 bases). The germline V gene has CDR1 SGHRS and CDR2 YFSETQ. This CDR3 contains 16 residues. The V end lost 4 bases, the J end lost 2 bases, and 17 bases lay between the germline ends. CDR3 region: CASSPAMDSYTDTQYF. The covered CDR3 bases are TGCGCCAGCAGCCCGGCAATGGACAGTTACACAGATACG.

In this sample, this clone turned up many times. The read falls 3 residues short of the CDR3 end, and the missing part is taken from the germline J gene. V gene TRBV5-1 combines with J gene TRBJ1-1; D perhaps matches TRBD1 (6 bases). The germline V gene encodes CDR1 SGHRS and CDR2 YFSETQ. CDR3 length: 15 amino acids. The V end lost 4 bases, the J end lost 0 bases, and 13 bases lay between the germline ends. The CDR3 bases that were read are TGCGCCAGCAGCGGGGGGGGCACAATGAACACTGAA. This sequence encodes CASSGGGTMNTE. Given in full, the CDR3 is CASSGGGTMNTEAFF. The variable domain in full, with the rest retrieved from reference TRBV5-1 and TRBJ1-1, is KAGVTQTPRYLIKTRGQQVTLSCSPISGHRSVSWYQQTPGQGLQFLFEYFSETQRNKGNFPGRFSGRQFSNSRSEMNVSTLELGDSALYLCASSGGGTMNTEAFFGQGTRLTVV.